These 17 T cell receptor beta chains originate from one sample sequenced in a study of monozygotic twins with inflammatory bowel disease. TCRdb re-called the 5' RACE reads; one entry per CDR3 protein, DNA not given. The sample table includes about 300,000 distinct CDR3 sequences. Sequenced sample: blood. Receptors originate from a human donor with ulcerative colitis or Crohn's disease, or a healthy co-twin of an affected twin (not recorded which).

The rearrangement uses TRBV7-9 and TRBJ2-2; no DNA is available, so the TRBD1 call from TCRdb remains unchecked. The CDR3 loop spans 14 amino acids. Germline V gene data show CDR1 as SEHNR and CDR2 as FQNEAQ (reference sequence). CDR3 protein: CASSFRDGTGELFF.

J is TRBJ1-5 and V is TRBV7-3; TCRdb names TRBD1, which stays unverified in the absence of DNA. CDR1 and CDR2 (germline): SGHTA, FQGTGA. CDR3 length: 14 residues. The CDR3: CASPSGQGNQPQHF.

The CDR3 loop is CASSNTGRRSPLHF. The rearrangement uses TRBV7-2 and TRBJ1-6; there is no DNA to check the TCRdb D call of TRBD1. CDR3 length: 14 residues. Germline lookup yields CDR1 SGHTA and CDR2 FQGNSA.

V gene TRBV5-1 combines with J gene TRBJ1-2; the TCRdb D gene call, TRBD1, has no DNA to confirm it. The CDR3 consists of 14 residues. The germline gives CDR1 SGHRS, CDR2 YFSETQ. CDR3 amino acids: CASSLDRDIDGYTF. Drawing the rest from reference TRBV5-1 and TRBJ1-2, the complete variable domain is KAGVTQTPRYLIKTRGQQVTLSCSPISGHRSVSWYQQTPGQGLQFLFEYFSETQRNKGNFPGRFSGRQFSNSRSEMNVSTLELGDSALYLCASSLDRDIDGYTFGSGTRLTVV.

The chain links TRBV7-9 to TRBJ1-2. The CDR3 sequence is 15 residues long. CDR1 and CDR2 (germline): SEHNR, FQNEAQ (reference sequence). The CDR3 region is CASSSPRPYRYGYTF.

V is TRBV20-1 and J is TRBJ2-7; checking the TCRdb D call of TRBD1 is not possible without DNA. The V gene's germline CDR1 is DFQATT and CDR2 SNEGSKA (reference sequence). The CDR3 spans 11 residues. The chain's CDR3 is CSAKITGDRYF.

This rearrangement joins TRBV12-3 or TRBV12-4 to TRBJ2-2; TCRdb's D call, TRBD1, is unchecked because there is no DNA. CDR3 length: 16 amino acids. CDR3 protein: CASSPNRGKTTGELFF.

This chain connects TRBV12-3 or TRBV12-4 to TRBJ2-3; the D call of TRBD2 rests on TCRdb alone, since no DNA is present to check it. This CDR3 spans 15 amino acids. CDR3 region: CASRPLAGGADTQYF.

The chain joins TRBV19 to TRBJ1-1; TCRdb's assignment of TRBD1 cannot be checked, as there is no DNA. Germline CDR1 is LNHDA and CDR2 is SQIVND (reference sequence). This CDR3 has 16 amino acids. CDR3 loop: CASSIGDRGFYTEAFF.

This rearrangement joins TRBV15 to TRBJ2-3; TCRdb proposes TRBD2, but this gene call is untestable without DNA. The CDR3 covers 14 residues. Germline values: CDR1 LNHNV, CDR2 YYDKDF (reference sequence). This CDR3 is CATSRGGSADTQYF.

The chain employs TRBV18 and TRBJ2-3; TCRdb picks TRBD1, but there is no DNA to check that call. Germline-derived CDR1 and CDR2 are KGHSH and LQKENI. The CDR3 extends over 17 amino acids. This chain's CDR3 is CASSQTKTGSSTDTQYF.

The rearrangement links TRBV28 to TRBJ2-2. This CDR3 has 13 amino acids. Germline CDR1 is MDHEN and CDR2 is SYDVKM. CDR3 residues: CASSPDTFGELFF.

The V and J genes are TRBV7-9 and TRBJ1-1; the TRBD1 assignment by TCRdb is unverifiable without DNA. The germline V gene encodes CDR1 SEHNR and CDR2 FQNEAQ (reference sequence). CDR3 length equals 15 residues. The CDR3 spells CASSGTGTGVTEAFF.

The chain has TRBV20-1 and TRBJ2-1; TCRdb's D gene call, TRBD1, goes unchecked for lack of DNA. Looked up from germline, CDR1 is DFQATT and CDR2 is SNEGSKA (reference sequence). CDR3 length: 13 amino acids. This CDR3 is CSAEGASYNEQFF.

This chain joins TRBV12-3 or TRBV12-4 and TRBJ2-1; TCRdb's D gene call, TRBD2, goes unchecked for lack of DNA. This CDR3 is built from 16 residues. CDR3 loop: CASSLEGQHSYNEQFF.

The rearrangement joins TRBV5-1 to TRBJ2-7; checking the TCRdb D call of TRBD1 is not possible without DNA. There are 13 residues in the CDR3. Germline V gene sequence: CDR1 SGHRS, CDR2 YFSETQ. The CDR3 protein is CASSNTGGYEQYF.

The chain joins TRBV19 to TRBJ1-2; TCRdb reports TRBD1, a call that lacks DNA to check it against. The CDR3 length is 14 residues. In germline, CDR1 is LNHDA, CDR2 SQIVND (reference sequence). The chain's CDR3 is CASSGQALSYGYTF. Looking up the rest from reference TRBV19 and TRBJ1-2 gives the full variable domain: DGGITQSPKYLFRKEGQNVTLSCEQNLNHDAMYWYRQDPGQGLRLIYYSQIVNDFQKGDIAEGYSVSREKKESFPLTVTSAQKNPTAFYLCASSGQALSYGYTFGSGTRLTVV.